These 32 T cell receptor beta chains share one sample of origin, sequenced in a study of blood T cells in healthy people across ages. For the second PCR, which ran for 7 to 11 cycles, a sample-barcoded 5' primer and a J-beta primer mix were used. One entry per CDR3 protein, called by TCRdb with MiXCR from the 5' RACE reads. In the table there are about 690,000 distinct CDR3 sequences, roughly two fifths of which are singletons. Material for sequencing was blood. Source of these receptors: a man at least 80 years old in good health.

The chain couples TRBV3-1 to TRBJ2-2, with TRBD2 matching over 13 bases. The CDR3 contains 19 residues. The ends lost 0 bases at V and 5 bases at J; junction bases unmatched: 9. Germline CDR1 is LGHDT and CDR2 is YNNKEL (reference sequence). Written as DNA, the CDR3 is TGTGCCAGCAGCCAAGATCTAAGGACTAGCGGGGGATTAACCGGGGAGCTGTTTTTT. This encodes CASSQDLRTSGGLTGELFF.

The J gene is TRBJ2-7, the V gene TRBV5-1; 13 bases align to TRBD2. CDR1 and CDR2 (germline): SGHRS, YFSETQ. This CDR3 has 18 residues. V lost 5 bases, J lost 10 bases, and 21 bases stayed unmatched. The CDR3 protein is CASSSRGVRTSGGEIQYF. CDR3 DNA: TGCGCCAGCAGTTCGCGGGGAGTGCGGACTAGCGGGGGTGAGATCCAGTACTTC. The entire variable domain, with the rest obtained from reference TRBV5-1 and TRBJ2-7, is as follows: KAGVTQTPRYLIKTRGQQVTLSCSPISGHRSVSWYQQTPGQGLQFLFEYFSETQRNKGNFPGRFSGRQFSNSRSEMNVSTLELGDSALYLCASSSRGVRTSGGEIQYFGPGTRLTVT.

This clonotype appeared a few times. V and J are TRBV20-1 and TRBJ2-3; TRBD2 might be the D (6 bases). CDR1 is DFQATT and CDR2 is SNEGSKA in the germline V gene (reference sequence). Between the trimmed V and J ends, which lost 1 base and 4 bases, there was a span of 15 bases. The CDR3 sequence is 15 residues long. The CDR3 here is CSARGAGFVSDTQYF. Written as DNA, the CDR3 is TGCAGTGCTAGAGGGGCGGGATTTGTGTCAGATACGCAGTATTTT.

This chain joins TRBV6-5 and TRBJ2-1; D is unclear. This CDR3 region has 15 residues. The V and J ends lost 6 bases and 2 bases respectively, with 14 bases between them. Germline CDR1 reads MNHEY; CDR2 reads SVGAGI. In DNA form, the CDR3 reads TGTGCCAGCAGCACTACACGGCAACCCTACAATGAGCAGTTCTTC. Translation gives CASSTTRQPYNEQFF.

This clonotype was seen just once. The gene calls are TRBV14 and TRBJ2-7; no clear D gene. This CDR3 comprises 13 residues. Germline V CDR1 and CDR2: SGHDN, FVKESK. V shed 5 bases and J shed 3 bases, with 11 bases lying between them. DNA of the CDR3: TGTGCCAGCAGCAAACGGGTAGACTACGAGCAGTACTTC. It yields the protein CASSKRVDYEQYF.

About this clonotype itself: Relative to the germline gene, one junction end is altered; a read error may explain this. This sequence joins TRBV5-6 and TRBJ2-3; TRBD2 is a possible D gene (5 bases). The CDR3 sequence is 14 residues long. The V gene's germline CDR1 is SGHDT and CDR2 YYEEEE. CDR3 loop: CASSLPGLGDAQYF. CDR3 nucleotide sequence: TGTGCCAGCAGCTTGCCGGGGTTGGGAGATGCGCAGTATTTT. The full variable domain, rest sourced from reference TRBV5-6 and TRBJ2-3, is DAGVTQSPTHLIKTRGQQVTLRCSPKSGHDTVSWYQQALGQGPQFIFQYYEEEERQRGNFPDRFSGHQFPNYSSELNVNALLLGDSALYLCASSLPGLGDAQYFGPGTRLTVL.

The sample holds many counts of this clonotype. The V and J genes are TRBV20-1 and TRBJ1-5; 11 bases are a match to TRBD1. Germline loops: CDR1 DFQATT, CDR2 SNEGSKA (reference sequence). The CDR3 length is 14 residues. V was pared by 5 bases and J by 6 bases, with 6 bases of the junction left unmatched. CDR3 nucleotide sequence: TGCAGTGCTGAAGGACAGGGGGCTAGTCAGCCCCAGCATTTT. This translates into CSAEGQGASQPQHF.

This clonotype turned up a few times. The CDR3 DNA is TGTGCCAGCAGCTTGAGGCCTAGCGCAGATACGCAGTATTTT. This sequence encodes CASSLRPSADTQYF. The genes are TRBV7-2 and TRBJ2-3; TRBD2 is a possible D gene (6 bases). The length of the CDR3 is 14 residues. Deletions cut 3 bases from V and 4 bases from J, with 11 bases between. Per the germline V gene, CDR1 is SGHTA and CDR2 is FQGNSA. Full variable domain (outside the CDR3, taken from reference TRBV7-2 and TRBJ2-3): GAGVSQSPSNKVTEKGKDVELRCDPISGHTALYWYRQSLGQGLEFLIYFQGNSAPDKSGLPSDRFSAERTGGSVSTLTIQRTQQEDSAVYLCASSLRPSADTQYFGPGTRLTVL.

The chain joins TRBV5-6 to TRBJ2-3; 7 bases are shared with TRBD2. CDR3 length: 14 amino acids. V dropped 4 bases and J dropped 4; count of bases not matched to a gene: 6. CDR1 and CDR2 (germline): SGHDT, YYEEEE. Written as DNA, the CDR3 is TGTGCCAGCAGCGATGCCCGGGGGGCAGATACGCAGTATTTT. Protein product: CASSDARGADTQYF.

This clonotype counts as medium-sized. V usage is TRBV2 and J usage is TRBJ1-5, with TRBD1 matching 7 bases. This CDR3 is 15 amino acids long. Germline V gives CDR1 SNHLY, CDR2 FYNNEI. V shed 4 bases and J 7 bases; nucleotides not matched to a gene: 10. CDR3: CASSGEGGKRQPQHF. In DNA, the CDR3 is TGTGCCAGCAGTGGGGAAGGGGGCAAGCGGCAGCCCCAGCATTTT.

This clonotype turned up a few times. The chain joins TRBV6-2 or TRBV6-3 to TRBJ2-7; the match to TRBD2 covers 13 bases. The end of the DNA aligns better with TRBJ2-5, so the J call may be wrong. The CDR3 runs to 17 residues. Per germline, CDR1 MNHEY and CDR2 SVGEGT. The CDR3 loop is CASSQTSGGTLRETQYF. As DNA, the CDR3 is TGTGCCAGCAGCCAGACTAGCGGGGGGACCTTGCGGGAGACCCAGTACTTC.

This clonotype was detected a few times. The chain carries TRBV7-9 and TRBJ1-5; D possibly corresponds to TRBD1 (6 bases). This CDR3 region has 18 residues. With 5 bases removed from V and 0 bases from J, the gap between germline ends came to 20 bases. Per germline, CDR1 SEHNR and CDR2 FQNEAQ (reference sequence). CDR3 sequence reads: CASSRGQVGPYSNQPQHF. The CDR3 bases are TGTGCCAGCAGCAGGGGACAAGTAGGGCCCTATAGCAATCAGCCCCAGCATTTT.

The chain carries TRBV18 and TRBJ2-5; 7 bases agree with TRBD1. Germline V lookup: CDR1 KGHSH, CDR2 LQKENI. This CDR3 is built from 14 residues. The V gene end was trimmed by 6 bases and the J gene end by 3 bases; junction bases not matched to a gene: 7. The CDR3 coding sequence is TGTGCCAGCTCCTACCGGGACAGCGAAGAGACCCAGTACTTC. Translating it yields CASSYRDSEETQYF.

V usage is TRBV11-3 and J usage is TRBJ2-1; perhaps TRBD2 as D (6 bases). From germline, CDR1 is SGHNT and CDR2 YENEEA. Trimming removed 5 bases from V and 15 bases from J, with 14 bases in between. The CDR3 has 11 residues. The CDR3 DNA reads as TGTGCCAGCAGCAGTGGGGGGTTGTTGTTCTTC. Amino acid sequence: CASSSGGLLFF.

This clonotype occurred many times. CDR3 sequence: CSAPGQMGEQYF. In nucleotides, the CDR3 is TGCAGCGCTCCGGGACAGATGGGCGAGCAGTACTTC. The chain carries TRBV29-1 and TRBJ2-7, with 7 bases lining up with TRBD1. The trim removed 7 bases at V and 6 bases at J, leaving 9 bases unmatched. This CDR3 is built from 12 residues. The germline CDR1 and CDR2 sequences are SQVTM and ANQGSEA.

There are a few counts of this clonotype. The J gene is TRBJ2-1, the V gene TRBV11-3, with 7 bases matching TRBD2. This CDR3 spans 14 amino acids. The V and J ends lost 5 bases and 6 bases, in that order; junction bases with no gene match: 7. The germline V gene encodes CDR1 SGHNT and CDR2 YENEEA. The CDR3 loop reads CASSSLRTSNEQFF. The CDR3 DNA follows: TGTGCCAGCAGCAGTCTTAGGACTAGCAATGAGCAGTTCTTC. The full variable domain, its missing parts supplied by reference TRBV11-3 and TRBJ2-1, is EAGVVQSPRYKIIEKKQPVAFWCNPISGHNTLYWYLQNLGQGPELLIRYENEEAVDDSQLPKDRFSAERLKGVDSTLKIQPAELGDSAVYLCASSSLRTSNEQFFGPGTRLTVL.

V and J are TRBV21-1 and TRBJ2-6; the DNA was not compared with TRBD1, the D call given in the table. TRBV21-1 is classified as a pseudogene. The CDR3 extends over 16 amino acids. The CDR3 DNA reads TGTGCCAGCAGCAAAACCGAGGGGTCTGGGGCCAACGTCCTGACTTTC. Translation: CASSKTEGSGANVLTF.

This rearrangement joins TRBV7-2 to TRBJ2-7; 9 bases agree with TRBD1. TRBJ2-4 matches the DNA end more closely, so the J call is doubtful. This CDR3 spans 17 amino acids. Germline loops: CDR1 SGHTA, CDR2 FQGNSA. This CDR3 reads CASSSTGTGFGDDIQYF. As DNA, the CDR3 is TGTGCCAGCAGCTCGACCGGGACAGGGTTTGGAGATGACATTCAGTACTTC.

The CDR3 coding sequence is TGTGCCAGCAGTGACGAAGCAGGGGTGAATTCACCCCTCCACTTT. Encoded protein: CASSDEAGVNSPLHF. V gene TRBV2 combines with J gene TRBJ1-6; TRBD1 is a possible D gene (6 bases). Germline V CDR1 and CDR2: SNHLY, FYNNEI. V was shortened by 3 bases and J by 7 bases, with 13 bases between the two germline ends. CDR3 size: 15 residues.

The chain links TRBV6-2 or TRBV6-3 to TRBJ2-4; 7 bases agree with TRBD1. Germline V gene sequence: CDR1 MNHEY, CDR2 SVGEGT. Trimming at V came to 7 bases and at J to 7 bases, leaving 10 bases not matched to a gene. CDR3 size: 14 residues. The DNA for the CDR3 is TGTGCCAGCATCCGGGACAGTTCTCGGAACATTCAGTACTTC. Translating it yields CASIRDSSRNIQYF.

V gene TRBV20-1 combines with J gene TRBJ2-3, with 11 bases matching TRBD1. With 4 bases clipped from V and 7 bases from J, the junction kept 4 bases outside the gene matches. CDR1 is DFQATT, CDR2 SNEGSKA, per germline (reference sequence). The CDR3 extends over 13 amino acids. DNA for the CDR3: TGCAGTGCTACGGGACAGGGGGGATATACGCAGTATTTT. This encodes CSATGQGGYTQYF.

The rearrangement links TRBV4-3 to TRBJ2-3; a possible D gene is TRBD2 (5 bases). This CDR3 region has 16 residues. V shed 4 bases and J shed 1 base, with 15 bases lying between them. Per germline, CDR1 LGHNA and CDR2 YSLEER. Here the CDR3 reads CASSPLSGLGTDTQYF. The CDR3 DNA follows: TGCGCCAGCAGCCCCCTGTCGGGATTGGGCACAGATACGCAGTATTTT.

This clonotype was detected once. The CDR3 protein is CASRPSLAGGTYEQYF. The CDR3 DNA reads as TGTGCCAGCAGACCCTCCCTAGCGGGAGGCACCTACGAGCAGTACTTC. This rearrangement joins TRBV6-5 to TRBJ2-7; 11 bases are shared with TRBD2. V lost 6 bases and J lost 2; bases outside the gene matches: 9. This CDR3 comprises 16 residues. The germline gives CDR1 MNHEY, CDR2 SVGAGI.

The chain couples TRBV15 to TRBJ2-7; 8 nucleotides align to TRBD1. The trim removed 1 base at V and 7 bases at J, leaving 6 bases unmatched. The CDR3 has 14 amino acids. Germline V gene sequence: CDR1 LNHNV, CDR2 YYDKDF (reference sequence). DNA for the CDR3: TGTGCCACCAGCAGAGCGATACAGGGGGATGAGCAGTACTTC. Translation gives CATSRAIQGDEQYF.

The chain carries TRBV28 and TRBJ1-4; D may be TRBD1 (5 bases). The CDR3 runs 17 residues. Germline assignment: CDR1 MDHEN and CDR2 SYDVKM. Trimming took 6 bases from V and 0 from J, leaving 17 bases between them. For the CDR3, the DNA is TGTGCCAGCAGGGGGGAAGGGAGTAAGGCAACTAATGAAAAACTGTTTTTT. As protein: CASRGEGSKATNEKLFF.

This clonotype occurred a few times. The J gene is TRBJ1-2, the V gene TRBV30, with no clear D. Germline-derived CDR1 and CDR2 are GTSNPN and SVGIG (reference sequence). This CDR3 is 13 amino acids long. V was trimmed by 0 bases and J by 0 bases, leaving 5 bases between them. The CDR3: CAWSVSANYGYTF. The CDR3 DNA follows: TGTGCCTGGAGTGTAAGTGCTAACTATGGCTACACCTTC.

This sequence joins TRBV4-3 and TRBJ1-2; weak D call: TRBD1 (5 bases). The V end was cut by 0 bases, the J end by 4 bases, with 12 bases between. CDR3 size: 15 residues. Germline CDR1 is LGHNA and CDR2 is YSLEER. The CDR3 DNA sequence: TGCGCCAGCAGCCAAGATCGGGGCGGAACCTATGGCTACACCTTC. Its protein product is CASSQDRGGTYGYTF.

About this clonotype: A much larger clone sits a single nucleotide away, making a read error possible. V is TRBV29-1 and J is TRBJ2-5; D unresolved. The CDR3 extends over 10 amino acids. CDR1 and CDR2 from the germline V gene are SQVTM and ANQGSEA. CDR3 in DNA: TGCAGCGCTGAAAGAGAGACCCAGTACTTC. This sequence encodes CSAERETQYF.

The V gene is TRBV25-1, the J gene TRBJ2-6; unclear D gene. The V and J ends lost 6 bases and 12 bases respectively, with 15 bases between them. In germline, CDR1 is MGHDK, CDR2 SYGVNS. CDR3 length equals 13 residues. The CDR3 DNA reads TGTGCCAGCAGCCCCCAGACTCTCATCGTCCTGACTTTC. Translation: CASSPQTLIVLTF.

This clonotype was recorded many times. The chain carries TRBV20-1 and TRBJ2-1; D tentatively fits TRBD1 or TRBD2 (5 bases each). Germline V gives CDR1 DFQATT, CDR2 SNEGSKA (reference sequence). Trimming took 2 bases from V and 3 from J, leaving 14 bases between them. The CDR3 contains 15 residues. CDR3 region: CSARIVQAGYNEQFF. The CDR3, as DNA: TGCAGTGCTAGAATCGTACAGGCGGGCTACAATGAGCAGTTCTTC.

The V call is TRBV6-5, the J call TRBJ2-5; D is unclear. CDR3 size: 15 residues. Trimming shortened V by 6 bases and J by 11 bases, and 25 bases separated the two germline ends. Germline CDR1 reads MNHEY; CDR2 reads SVGAGI. As DNA, the CDR3 is TGTGCCAGCAGCGGTTCTGACATTCAGTCGGATGAGCAGTACTTC. It translates to CASSGSDIQSDEQYF.

The CDR3 DNA is TGCGCCAGCAGCCAAGAGGAGGGATACGGGGAGCTGTTTTTT. Residues: CASSQEEGYGELFF. The chain couples TRBV4-1 to TRBJ2-2; a weak D match, TRBD2 (6 bases). V shed 0 bases and J shed 7 bases, with 9 bases lying between them. Per the germline V gene, CDR1 is MGHRA and CDR2 is YSYEKL. The CDR3 is 14 residues long.